The T cell receptor beta chain under discussion was sequenced for a study of identical twins. TCRdb reprocessed the 5' RACE reads via MiXCR and lists one record per CDR3 protein. This table holds 600,000 to 800,000 distinct CDR3 sequences, 21% found once. The V end lost 2 bases, the J end lost 4 bases, and 15 bases lay between the germline ends. The CDR3 totals 15 residues. From germline, CDR1 is SGHKS and CDR2 YYEKEE (reference sequence). General observations from the study: Conclusions leaned on cross-sectional statistical analysis and did not track the same donors over time.

This clonotype was picked up many times. Its antigen remains unidentified. The same data also went into a second study, on T cells expressing NK-cell markers. That study adds: Clones of NKG2C+ T cells that had expanded were of unclear HCMV specificity.

This receptor was taken from a woman in her late teens or twenties in good health. Source material: PBMCs. The J gene is TRBJ1-2, the V gene TRBV5-5, with a tentative D call TRBD1 (6 bases). CDR3 sequence reads: CASSFAQGEAYGYTF. The CDR3 DNA reads TGTGCCAGCAGCTTCGCACAGGGTGAGGCCTATGGCTACACCTTC.